This TCR beta chain was sequenced during a study of blood T cell repertoires in COVID-19. Study information: COVID-19 samples from acute and convalescent phases originated in the United States, Italy and Spain. The analysed material was cDNA or gDNA that came from T cells, B-cell-depleted T cells, or PBMCs.

This table comes from immunoSEQ multiplex PCR, and its TCRdb copy is limited to in-frame clones, with some not included. Here the sample spans around 250,000 clones, approximately 82% being singletons. Cohort placement rested on clinical history that participants reported themselves. Cohort 3 donors counted as recovered after two negative PCRs, clearance, or resolved symptoms. In germline, CDR1 is SGHNT, CDR2 YYREEE (reference sequence). There are 14 residues in the CDR3. The germline V and J ends were trimmed by 3 bases and 4 bases, with 10 bases remaining between them. The sequenced sample consisted of PBMCs or T cells enriched from blood (not recorded which). This clonotype was sampled from a man aged 40-49 years who had recovered from COVID-19. The chain employs TRBV5-4 and TRBJ2-2; no clear D gene. The CDR3 DNA sequence: TGTGCCAGCAGCTCCCGCTCGGGCACCGGGGAGCTGTTTTTT. This encodes CASSSRSGTGELFF.